This is a list of T cell receptor beta chains from one sample in a study of T cell responses to AZD1222 COVID-19 vaccine. TCRdb's table, derived via immunoSEQ multiplex PCR, lists solely in-frame clones and lacks some. This table has around 100,000 clones, roughly four fifths appearing once. The source was peripheral blood, collected on day 0 of AZD1222 vaccination. Receptor source: an adult in good health. CDR3s leave out the opening cysteine and the closing phenylalanine or tryptophan. Each record gives: V gene, D gene, CDR3 length, CDR3 protein. The D gene is left open where the match is weak.

TRBV27 TRBD1 13 ASRTTGGDGQPQH
TRBV2 NA 12 ASSVGGRYYEQY
TRBV6-2/TRBV6-3 TRBD2 13 ASSEGLAGVNEQF
TRBV7-2 TRBD1 15 ASSLGHRGRVNYGYT
TRBV5-6 TRBD1 11 ASSRQGEETQY
TRBV7-8 TRBD1 16 ASSLPGQGAPGTGELF
TRBV4-2 NA 12 ASSQEGDFGTQY
TRBV7-9 NA 12 ASSLGEENYGYT
TRBV19 NA 12 ASSIGAFNQPQH
TRBV5-1 TRBD2 15 ASSLEASGASSYEQY
TRBV3-1/TRBV3-2 NA 13 ASSQGGRANYGYT
TRBV6-5 NA 12 ASSYGGFNSPLH
TRBV7-6 TRBD2 15 ASSLVAGGPVPYEQY
TRBV19 NA 11 ASIGGGLTEAF
TRBV28 TRBD1 15 ASPNARAGGQNTEAF
TRBV6-5 NA 11 ASAVQTGYGYT
TRBV15 TRBD1 12 ATSRGQGISPLH
TRBV28 NA 11 ASSFGQNYGYT
TRBV2 NA 10 ASTEGGRLAF
TRBV7-9 NA 14 ASSPPGGPLGTEAF
TRBV9 NA 13 ASSVASGISGELF
TRBV18 TRBD2 14 ASSPLAGGTKNIQY
TRBV6-6 TRBD1 13 ASSLVRGLGQPQH
TRBV7-9 NA 11 ASSLLRTDEQY
TRBV29-1 TRBD2 13 SVEEGTSAYYEQY
TRBV2 NA 12 ASSEQFQNTEAF
TRBV7-2 NA 10 ASSPQENEQF
TRBV2 NA 11 ASSGGSYQPQH
TRBV5-1 NA 11 ASRLQGDTEAF
TRBV18 NA 10 ASSPGVRIAF
TRBV5-1 TRBD2 12 ASSLTGGRNEQF